This T cell receptor beta chain appears in the sequencing data of a study of T cell changes during pregnancy in multiple sclerosis. Clones were read by immunoSEQ multiplex PCR, and TCRdb kept only the in-frame ones, dropping some. The sample contains about 60,000 clones, over 95% of which appear only once. This CDR3 spans 15 amino acids. V was pared by 4 bases and J by 0 bases, with 15 bases between. Germline V gene data show CDR1 as GTSNPN and CDR2 as SVGIG (reference sequence). The chain joins TRBV30 to TRBJ1-1, with a tentative D call TRBD1 (5 bases). The sample was CD8+ T cells from peripheral blood mononuclear cells, taken after pregnancy. The TCR sequence derives from a female donor with multiple sclerosis, enrolled in a pregnancy study. CDR3 amino acids: CAWNPRQSMNTEAFF. CDR3 nucleotide sequence: TGTGCCTGGAACCCTCGACAGAGCATGAACACTGAAGCTTTCTTT.